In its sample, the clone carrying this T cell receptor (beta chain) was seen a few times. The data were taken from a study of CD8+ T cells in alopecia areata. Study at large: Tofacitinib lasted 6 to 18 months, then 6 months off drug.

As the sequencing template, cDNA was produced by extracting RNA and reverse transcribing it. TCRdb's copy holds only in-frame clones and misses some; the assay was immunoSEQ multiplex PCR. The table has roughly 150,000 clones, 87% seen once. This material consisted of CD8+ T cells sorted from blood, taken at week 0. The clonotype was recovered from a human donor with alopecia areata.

Here the CDR3 reads CASSLGVSGNADTQYF. The CDR3 DNA reads TGTGCCAGCAGTTTAGGGGTCTCAGGGAACGCAGATACGCAGTATTTT. The V call is TRBV27, the J call TRBJ2-3; D is possibly TRBD1 (5 bases). The CDR3 is 16 amino acids. Looked up from germline, CDR1 is MNHEY and CDR2 is SMNVEV (reference sequence). With 2 bases removed from V and 4 bases from J, the gap between germline ends came to 16 bases.